The text below deals with one T cell receptor (beta chain). Its antigen is currently unknown. This sample is drawn from a study of T cells after posttransplantation cyclophosphamide. Study-wide points: Skin or GI-infiltrating T cells shared few TRB sequences with blood. TRB clonality was highly associated with recipient CMV seropositivity and reactivation. Donor CD8+ memory clones often dominated recipient blood repertoires at later times.

V gave up 2 bases and J gave up 0 bases, with 9 bases separating them. The V gene's germline CDR1 is SGDLS and CDR2 YYNGEE. The CDR3 runs to 15 residues. Using immunoSEQ multiplex PCR, the repertoire was profiled, and TCRdb retains in-frame clones only, with some absent. Of approximately 22,000 clones listed, approximately 71% are singletons. The related graft donor's blood sample was taken on the day of bone marrow donation. Sequencing used memory CD4+ T cells sorted from PBMCs. The chain has TRBV9 and TRBJ2-1, with D perhaps matching TRBD1 (6 bases). The clonotype was recovered from a woman aged 55-69 years in good health, CMV-negative, and a related stem cell transplant donor. The chain's CDR3 is CASSVLDSSYNEQFF. CDR3 DNA sequence: TGTGCCAGCAGCGTGCTGGACAGCTCCTACAATGAGCAGTTCTTC.